These 13 T cell receptor beta chains originate from one sample sequenced in a study of cytomegalovirus exposure and HLA in healthy donors. 13 Jbeta primers and 60 Vbeta primers were used for the PCR. Sequencing used immunoSEQ multiplex PCR; TCRdb keeps in-frame clones, though not all of them. In all, the sample yields tens of thousands of clones. Sequencing input: PBMCs. The receptors stem from a woman aged 60-75 years in good health and CMV-seronegative.

This chain connects TRBV7-9 to TRBJ2-3; 11 nucleotides agree with TRBD2. CDR1 and CDR2 from the germline V gene are SEHNR and FQNEAQ (reference sequence). With 2 bases clipped from V and 5 bases from J, the junction kept 6 bases outside the gene matches. CDR3 length: 16 amino acids. CDR3: CASSLTELAGVDTQYF. CDR3 sequence (DNA): TGTGCCAGCAGCTTAACGGAACTAGCGGGAGTAGATACGCAGTATTTT.

The CDR3 nucleotides read TGTGCCAGCAGCAAACAGGTGAACTATGGCTACACCTTC. This gives the protein CASSKQVNYGYTF. The chain carries TRBV7-2 and TRBJ1-2; a possible D gene is TRBD1 (5 bases). Trimming removed 5 bases from V and 2 bases from J, with 9 bases in between. Germline V lookup: CDR1 SGHTA, CDR2 FQGNSA. This CDR3 is built from 13 residues.

The chain joins TRBV2 to TRBJ2-2; 8 positions match TRBD1. Germline-derived CDR1 and CDR2 are SNHLY and FYNNEI. J was trimmed by 11 bases and V by 5 bases; bases with no gene match: 4. The CDR3 is made up of 12 amino acids. The CDR3 is CASSYGQGELFF. CDR3 bases: TGTGCCAGCAGTTATGGACAGGGAGAGCTGTTTTTT. Full variable domain (outside the CDR3, taken from reference TRBV2 and TRBJ2-2): EPEVTQTPSHQVTQMGQEVILRCVPISNHLYFYWYRQILGQKVEFLVSFYNNEISEKSEIFDDQFSVERPDGSNFTLKIRSTKLEDSAMYFCASSYGQGELFFGEGSRLTVL.

The chain has TRBV2 and TRBJ1-4; weak D call: TRBD1 (6 bases). V was pared by 2 bases and J by 8 bases, with 15 bases between. The germline V gene encodes CDR1 SNHLY and CDR2 FYNNEI. The CDR3 is 15 residues long. The CDR3, as DNA: TGTGCCAGCAGTGAAAGGGGCAGGGGAAGGGAAAAACTGTTTTTT. This codes for CASSERGRGREKLFF.

Points on this clone: Other DNA variants within this sample encode the same CDR3. This chain joins TRBV28 and TRBJ2-7; the match to TRBD1 covers 8 bases. Germline trimming cut 6 bases from V and 1 base from J; bases unmatched to any gene: 5. The CDR3 is made up of 14 amino acids. CDR1 and CDR2 from the germline V gene are MDHEN and SYDVKM. CDR3 coding DNA: TGTGCCAGCAGAGGACAGGGCCAATCCTACGAGCAGTACTTC. This translates into CASRGQGQSYEQYF.

The chain joins TRBV5-1 to TRBJ2-2, with 11 bases lining up with TRBD1. Germline V CDR1 and CDR2: SGHRS, YFSETQ. This CDR3 has 14 residues. J was trimmed by 7 bases and V by 4 bases; bases with no gene match: 3. CDR3 loop: CASSLGQGVGELFF. The CDR3, as DNA: TGCGCCAGCAGCCTGGGACAGGGGGTCGGGGAGCTGTTTTTT.

A remark on this clone: Other DNA sequences in the sample encode the same CDR3. This chain connects TRBV6-1 to TRBJ1-3; 8 positions match TRBD1. The length of the CDR3 is 14 residues. Trimming removed 6 bases from V and 7 bases from J; junction bases left unmatched: 8. Germline V CDR1 and CDR2: MNHNS, SASEGT. The CDR3 loop is CASSPTGEVNTIYF. CDR3 in DNA: TGTGCCAGCAGCCCGACAGGGGAGGTGAACACCATATATTTT.

The V gene is TRBV19, the J gene TRBJ2-5; 12 nucleotides line up with TRBD2. J was trimmed by 3 bases and V by 9 bases; bases with no gene match: 2. The CDR3 covers 13 residues. In germline, CDR1 is LNHDA, CDR2 SQIVND (reference sequence). CDR3 DNA sequence: TGTGCCAGCAGACTAGCGGGAGAAGAGACCCAGTACTTC. It yields the protein CASRLAGEETQYF.

V gene TRBV5-1 combines with J gene TRBJ2-7, with TRBD1 matching 10 bases. From germline, CDR1 is SGHRS and CDR2 YFSETQ. V dropped 2 bases and J dropped 3; count of bases not matched to a gene: 5. The CDR3 is 15 residues long. For the CDR3, the DNA is TGCGCCAGCAGCTTTTGGGACAGGGGAAGCTACGAGCAGTACTTC. Amino acid sequence: CASSFWDRGSYEQYF.

The chain couples TRBV28 to TRBJ2-5; the match to TRBD1 covers 9 bases. V shed 5 bases, J shed 3 bases, and the junction held 4 bases outside the gene matches. The CDR3 is made up of 14 amino acids. The germline V gene has CDR1 MDHEN and CDR2 SYDVKM. CDR3 sequence: CASSLRQGEETQYF. The CDR3 bases are TGTGCCAGCAGTCTCCGACAGGGGGAAGAGACCCAGTACTTC. The variable domain in full, with the rest retrieved from reference TRBV28 and TRBJ2-5, is DVKVTQSSRYLVKRTGEKVFLECVQDMDHENMFWYRQDPGLGLRLIYFSYDVKMKEKGDIPEGYSVSREKKERFSLILESASTNQTSMYLCASSLRQGEETQYFGPGTRLLVL.

The rearrangement uses TRBV27 and TRBJ1-2; a possible D gene is TRBD1 (6 bases). V lost 6 bases and J lost 0, with 11 bases in between. Germline CDR1 MNHEY, CDR2 SMNVEV (reference sequence). This CDR3 contains 14 residues. The CDR3 sequence is CASRTQGANYGYTF. DNA of the CDR3: TGTGCCAGCAGGACACAGGGAGCTAACTATGGCTACACCTTC.

The chain recombines TRBV4-3 with TRBJ1-2; 7 bases match TRBD1. J lost 8 bases, V lost 3 bases, and 9 bases had no gene match. Germline values: CDR1 LGHNA, CDR2 YSLEER. CDR3 length equals 14 residues. The CDR3 loop is CASSHTRQGQGYTF. The CDR3 region has the DNA TGCGCCAGCAGCCACACCCGACAGGGTCAGGGCTACACCTTC.

CDR3 protein: CASSSTRRGLAFTYNEQFF. The CDR3 nucleotides read TGTGCCAGCAGTTCGACACGCAGGGGACTAGCGTTCACCTACAATGAGCAGTTCTTC. This chain joins TRBV27 and TRBJ2-1; the match to TRBD2 covers 10 bases. This CDR3 spans 19 amino acids. Germline V gives CDR1 MNHEY, CDR2 SMNVEV (reference sequence). The V and J ends lost 4 bases and 2 bases, in that order; junction bases with no gene match: 14.